This is a list of T cell receptor beta chains from one sample in a study of CD8 T cells in ankylosing spondylitis. TCRdb re-analysed the 5' RACE reads in MiXCR, keeping a single row per CDR3 protein. The data show about 420,000 distinct CDR3 sequences, 20% to 25% seen once. Sequenced: blood, either unsorted or a sorted T cell fraction (not recorded which). The receptors originated from a male donor with ankylosing spondylitis. Each CDR3 is given with its conserved first and last residue. Fields, in order: D gene, J gene, clone size, V gene, CDR3 DNA, CDR3 protein. The D gene is left open where the match is weak. Some rows have no size entry. The others give once, few or many, or a class for an expanded clone.

TRBD2,TRBJ2-5,NA,TRBV7-3,TGTGCCAGCAGCTTACTAGCGGCTGAGGCCCAGTACTTC,CASSLLAAEAQYF
NA,TRBJ1-5,NA,TRBV9,TGTGCCAGCAGCGCAGACGAGGGGGTTCAGCCCCAGCATTTT,CASSADEGVQPQHF
TRBD2,TRBJ2-7,NA,TRBV7-2,TGTGCCAGCAGCTTAGGAGCGGGAGTCGAGCAGTACTTC,CASSLGAGVEQYF
NA,TRBJ2-2,NA,TRBV7-3,TGTGCCAGCAGCTTTAGCAGGAACACCGGGGAGCTGTTTTTT,CASSFSRNTGELFF
TRBD1,TRBJ1-6,NA,TRBV7-3,TGTGCCAGCAGCTTAAATCCAGGGGGCAATTCACCCCTCCACTTT,CASSLNPGGNSPLHF
NA,TRBJ1-1,few,TRBV19,TGTGCCAGACGGGCCCCTCGCTGGGACACTGAAGCTTTCTTT,CARRAPRWDTEAFF
NA,TRBJ2-7,NA,TRBV4-3,TGCGCCAGCAGCCAAGATCCGGGGGCTAGCTACGAGCAGTACTTC,CASSQDPGASYEQYF
TRBD1,TRBJ1-1,NA,TRBV10-3,TGTGCCATCAGTGAGTCTGGGACAGGGGGCAACACTGAAGCTTTCTTT,CAISESGTGGNTEAFF
TRBD1,TRBJ2-3,few,TRBV4-1,TGCGCCAGCAGCCGAAGCGGACAGGGGATGGATACGCAGTATTTT,CASSRSGQGMDTQYF
TRBD1,TRBJ2-2,few,TRBV5-1,TGCGCCAGCAGCTTAGGGACAGGGGTCGGCACCGGGGAGCTGTTTTTT,CASSLGTGVGTGELFF
NA,TRBJ2-6,NA,TRBV5-1,TGCGCCAGCAGCTTGAACGCGGGTAGTGGGGCCAACGTCCTGACTTTC,CASSLNAGSGANVLTF
NA,TRBJ1-2,once,TRBV11-3,TGTGCCAGCAGCCCAGCCGGGAGGATGAATGGCTACACCTTC,CASSPAGRMNGYTF